The clone carrying this TCR beta chain occurred many times. The junction shows a germline mismatch at one end, possibly a read error. The cDNA was generated by 5'RACE with 10-nucleotide random UMIs. TCRdb analysed the 5' RACE reads with MiXCR anew, one entry per CDR3 protein. The top ten hold 2% to 3% of the sample, which has 40,000 or so distinct CDR3 sequences, roughly 2.5% seen once. The sample is drawn from a study of neurological immune-mediated disorders. This CDR3 spans 12 amino acids. Germline CDR1 reads SQVTM; CDR2 reads ANQGSEA. The receptor was derived from a man aged 50 to 60 with multiple sclerosis. Sequenced sample: PBMCs. The rearrangement uses TRBV29-1 and TRBJ1-5; unclear D gene. The CDR3 coding sequence is TGCAGCGTCACCGACGGCAATCAGCCCCAGAATTTT. Protein: CSVTDGNQPQNF.